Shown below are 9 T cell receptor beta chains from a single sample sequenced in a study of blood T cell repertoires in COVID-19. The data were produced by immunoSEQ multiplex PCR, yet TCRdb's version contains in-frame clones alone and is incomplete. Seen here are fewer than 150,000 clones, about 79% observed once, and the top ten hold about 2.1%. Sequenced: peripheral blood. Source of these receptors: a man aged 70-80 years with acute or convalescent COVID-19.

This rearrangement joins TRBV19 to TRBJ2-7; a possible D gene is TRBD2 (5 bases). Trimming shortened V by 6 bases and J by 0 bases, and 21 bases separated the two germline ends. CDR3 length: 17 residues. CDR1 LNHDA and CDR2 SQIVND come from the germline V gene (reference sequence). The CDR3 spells CASSLGRTSGFSYEQYF. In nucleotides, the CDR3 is TGTGCCAGTAGCCTTGGCCGAACTTCGGGATTCTCCTACGAGCAGTACTTC.

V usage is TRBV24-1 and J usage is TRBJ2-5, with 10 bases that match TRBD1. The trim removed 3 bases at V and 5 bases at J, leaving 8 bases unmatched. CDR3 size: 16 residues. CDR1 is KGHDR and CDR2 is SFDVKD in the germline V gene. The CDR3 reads CATSDLSGQGGETQYF. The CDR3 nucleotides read TGTGCCACCAGTGATCTATCTGGACAGGGGGGGGAGACCCAGTACTTC.

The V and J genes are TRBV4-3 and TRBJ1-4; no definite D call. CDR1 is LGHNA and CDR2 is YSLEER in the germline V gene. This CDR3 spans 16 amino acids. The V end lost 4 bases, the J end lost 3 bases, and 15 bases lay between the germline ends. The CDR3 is CASSPYTGDPNEKLFF. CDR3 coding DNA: TGCGCCAGCAGCCCCTACACCGGGGATCCTAATGAAAAACTGTTTTTT.

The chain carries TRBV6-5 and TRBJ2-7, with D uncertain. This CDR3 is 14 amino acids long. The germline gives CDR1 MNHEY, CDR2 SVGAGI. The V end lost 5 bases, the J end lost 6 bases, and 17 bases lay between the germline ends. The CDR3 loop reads CASSKQSYGLEQYF. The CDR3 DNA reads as TGTGCCAGCAGTAAACAAAGTTATGGGCTCGAGCAGTACTTC.

For the CDR3, the DNA is TGCGCCAGCAGCTCGGTCCTTGGAGGTGAAGCTTTCTTT. Amino acid sequence: CASSSVLGGEAFF. V gene TRBV5-1 combines with J gene TRBJ1-1, with D unresolved. CDR3 size: 13 residues. Germline lookup yields CDR1 SGHRS and CDR2 YFSETQ. Trimming stripped 3 bases from V and 7 bases from J, with 13 bases between.

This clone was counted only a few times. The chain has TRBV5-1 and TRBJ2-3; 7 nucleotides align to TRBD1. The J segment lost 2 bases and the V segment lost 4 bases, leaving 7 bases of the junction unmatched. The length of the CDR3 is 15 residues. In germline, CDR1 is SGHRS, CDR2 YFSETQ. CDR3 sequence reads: CASSPGTAPTDTQYF. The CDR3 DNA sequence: TGCGCCAGCAGCCCGGGGACAGCCCCCACAGATACGCAGTATTTT.

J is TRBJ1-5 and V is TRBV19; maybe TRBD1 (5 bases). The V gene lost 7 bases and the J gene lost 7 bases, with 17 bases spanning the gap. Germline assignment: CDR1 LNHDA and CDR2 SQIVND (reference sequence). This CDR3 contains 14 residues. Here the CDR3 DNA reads TGTGCCAGTATCAACCCCAGGGAGGGACAGCCCCAGCATTTT. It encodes CASINPREGQPQHF. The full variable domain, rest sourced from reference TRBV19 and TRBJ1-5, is DGGITQSPKYLFRKEGQNVTLSCEQNLNHDAMYWYRQDPGQGLRLIYYSQIVNDFQKGDIAEGYSVSREKKESFPLTVTSAQKNPTAFYLCASINPREGQPQHFGDGTRLSIL.

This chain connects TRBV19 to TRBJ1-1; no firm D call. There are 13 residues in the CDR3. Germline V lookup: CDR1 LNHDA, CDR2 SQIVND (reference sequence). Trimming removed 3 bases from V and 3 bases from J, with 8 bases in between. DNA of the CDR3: TGTGCCAGTAGTATGTCTGTCGACACTGAAGCTTTCTTT. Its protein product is CASSMSVDTEAFF. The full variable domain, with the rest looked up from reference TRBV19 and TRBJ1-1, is DGGITQSPKYLFRKEGQNVTLSCEQNLNHDAMYWYRQDPGQGLRLIYYSQIVNDFQKGDIAEGYSVSREKKESFPLTVTSAQKNPTAFYLCASSMSVDTEAFFGQGTRLTVV.

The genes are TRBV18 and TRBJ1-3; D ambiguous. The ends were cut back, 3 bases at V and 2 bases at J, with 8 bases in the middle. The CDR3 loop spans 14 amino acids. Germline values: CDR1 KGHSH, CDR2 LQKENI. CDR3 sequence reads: CASSPSAAGNTIYF. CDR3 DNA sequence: TGTGCCAGCTCACCCAGCGCCGCTGGAAACACCATATATTTT.